This TCR beta chain was documented in a study of OX40 agonist ivuxolimab in advanced cancers. Sequencing used immunoSEQ multiplex PCR; TCRdb keeps in-frame clones, though not all of them. There are approximately 49,000 clones in the sample; more than 75% occur only once, and 9% to 10% lies in the top ten. This clone was recorded only once. The CDR3 is made up of 17 amino acids. The trim removed 6 bases at V and 0 bases at J, leaving 7 bases unmatched. Germline V gene lookup returns CDR1 WSHSY and CDR2 SAAADI. The chain couples TRBV10-2 to TRBJ1-6; 8 positions agree with TRBD1. This sequence was found in an adult with an advanced solid tumor such as melanoma, head and neck, liver or kidney cancer. Sequenced here: CD4+ or CD8+ T cells sorted from blood, sampled in a trial of the OX40 agonist ivuxolimab. CDR3 coding DNA: TGCGCCAGCAGGGACAGGGATCCCAGCTCCTATAATTCACCCCTCCACTTT. This gives the protein CASRDRDPSSYNSPLHF.